The 13 T cell receptor beta chains listed next were all sequenced from one sample in a study of response to subunit inactivated influenza vaccine (dated by TCRdb to the late 2010s). Library prep was done by RT-PCR. This sample was sequenced with an Illumina HiSeq 2500. TCRdb took the public reads, trimmed them with fastp at Q25, ran MiXCR for clone calling and kept in-frame beta chains. Every CDR3 protein is listed once, alongside the most common genes and DNA of its rows. The sample records roughly 760,000 distinct CDR3 sequences, 21% of which are singletons. In total, the top ten clones hold about 10% of the sample. Sample: PBMCs from blood, taken 5 days after vaccination. These receptors all come from a man in his fifties who received an inactivated influenza vaccine. Donor details come from another sample of the same person, matched by shared clones.

This clonotype was counted a few times. This rearrangement joins TRBV7-9 to TRBJ2-7; D uncertain. The CDR3 sequence is 11 residues long. The V end lost 5 bases, the J end lost 7 bases, and 9 bases lay between the germline ends. Germline V lookup: CDR1 SEHNR, CDR2 FQNEAQ (reference sequence). Here the CDR3 DNA reads TGTGCCAGCAGCCCAGTGGAAGAGCAGTACTTC. This translates into CASSPVEEQYF.

The chain uses TRBV6-5 and TRBJ2-2; 10 nucleotides match TRBD1. CDR3 size: 18 residues. Germline V gives CDR1 MNHEY, CDR2 SVGAGI. J was trimmed by 7 bases and V by 0 bases; bases with no gene match: 11. The CDR3 is CASSYSKTRDRGGGELFF. The CDR3 region has the DNA TGTGCCAGCAGTTACTCCAAAACACGGGACAGGGGAGGCGGGGAGCTGTTTTTT.

This clonotype was recorded a few times. The chain is built from TRBV5-5 and TRBJ1-1; no clear D. Germline-derived CDR1 and CDR2 are SGHKS and YYEKEE (reference sequence). V was trimmed by 4 bases and J by 1 base, leaving 11 bases between them. The CDR3 contains 14 residues. The CDR3: CASSTLTENTEAFF. CDR3 DNA: TGTGCCAGCAGCACACTAACGGAGAACACTGAAGCTTTCTTT.

A few counts support this clonotype. V and J are TRBV20-1 and TRBJ2-5; 8 bases line up with TRBD2. Germline values: CDR1 DFQATT, CDR2 SNEGSKA (reference sequence). The CDR3 is 14 amino acids. The V gene end was trimmed by 8 bases and the J gene end by 2 bases; junction bases not matched to a gene: 10. The CDR3 DNA follows: TGCAGTTCACCGGGACTAGGGACGCAAGAGACCCAGTACTTC. Encoded protein: CSSPGLGTQETQYF.

A few counts support this clonotype. The chain is built from TRBV20-1 and TRBJ1-1; D remains unclear. Per the germline V gene, CDR1 is DFQATT and CDR2 is SNEGSKA (reference sequence). The V end lost 4 bases, the J end lost 0 bases, and 6 bases lay between the germline ends. The CDR3 has 12 residues. CDR3 in amino acids: CSATLVNTEAFF. In nucleotides, the CDR3 is TGCAGTGCTACTTTGGTGAACACTGAAGCTTTCTTT.

This clonotype was picked up a small number of times. This chain connects TRBV20-1 to TRBJ1-1; no clear D. Trimming pared 3 bases from V and 4 bases from J, leaving 15 bases between. Germline loops: CDR1 DFQATT, CDR2 SNEGSKA (reference sequence). The CDR3 contains 14 residues. The CDR3 DNA reads TGCAGTGCTAGGGAAAAAATCTCTGGCACTGAAGCTTTCTTT. This sequence encodes CSAREKISGTEAFF.

This clonotype appeared many times. V and J are TRBV10-3 and TRBJ2-1; 9 nucleotides match TRBD2. Germline values: CDR1 ENHRY, CDR2 SYGVKD. The CDR3 sequence is 16 residues long. After removal of 0 bases from V and 4 bases from J, the junction contained 4 bases not matched to a gene. The CDR3 spells CAISESFAGGYNEQFF. The CDR3 nucleotides are TGTGCCATCAGTGAGTCGTTTGCGGGAGGGTACAATGAGCAGTTCTTC.

This clonotype was detected a few times. The chain couples TRBV14 to TRBJ2-1; 11 nucleotides line up with TRBD2. This CDR3 is built from 16 residues. The V and J ends lost 4 bases and 4 bases, in that order; junction bases with no gene match: 6. The germline V gene has CDR1 SGHDN and CDR2 FVKESK. For the CDR3, the DNA is TGTGCCAGCAGCCTAGCGGGAGGGTTCATTTACAATGAGCAGTTCTTC. This translates into CASSLAGGFIYNEQFF.

The sample holds a few counts of this clonotype. The rearrangement uses TRBV7-2 and TRBJ1-4; D unresolved. From germline, CDR1 is SGHTA and CDR2 FQGNSA. Trimming removed 0 bases at V and 0 bases at J, with 11 bases between. The CDR3 runs to 17 residues. The DNA of the CDR3 is TGTGCCAGCAGCTTAGCGCATTGGGTTTCAACTAATGAAAAACTGTTTTTT. This gives the protein CASSLAHWVSTNEKLFF.

The genes are TRBV27 and TRBJ2-3; 11 nucleotides line up with TRBD2. The CDR3 has 18 residues. Losses at the gene ends were 4 bases for V and 0 bases for J; bases not matched to a gene: 9. The germline CDR1 and CDR2 sequences are MNHEY and SMNVEV (reference sequence). The CDR3, as DNA: TGTGCCAGCAGTTCCTACTCCGGGACTAGCGGTAGCACAGATACGCAGTATTTT. Translating it yields CASSSYSGTSGSTDTQYF.

The V and J genes are TRBV5-6 and TRBJ2-5, with 9 bases that match TRBD2. Germline assignment: CDR1 SGHDT and CDR2 YYEEEE. CDR3 length equals 15 residues. Germline trimming cut 0 bases from V and 4 bases from J; bases unmatched to any gene: 4. DNA for the CDR3: TGTGCCAGCAGCTTGGCCGTTAGCGGGGGAGAGACCCAGTACTTC. It translates to CASSLAVSGGETQYF. The full variable domain, rest sourced from reference TRBV5-6 and TRBJ2-5, is DAGVTQSPTHLIKTRGQQVTLRCSPKSGHDTVSWYQQALGQGPQFIFQYYEEEERQRGNFPDRFSGHQFPNYSSELNVNALLLGDSALYLCASSLAVSGGETQYFGPGTRLLVL.

The table lists this clonotype with a few counts. This chain uses TRBV6-1 with TRBJ2-1, with D unclear. Trimming stripped 8 bases from V and 4 bases from J, with 6 bases between. The CDR3 extends over 11 amino acids. The germline V gene has CDR1 MNHNS and CDR2 SASEGT. CDR3 sequence reads: CASPYYNEQFF. In DNA form, the CDR3 reads TGTGCCAGCCCCTATTACAATGAGCAGTTCTTC.

This clonotype was seen only a few times. This sequence joins TRBV20-1 and TRBJ2-1; D remains unclear. Trimming stripped 3 bases from V and 7 bases from J, with 10 bases between. CDR1 and CDR2 (germline): DFQATT, SNEGSKA (reference sequence). The CDR3 sequence is 12 residues long. Here the CDR3 reads CSASLVVNEQFF. In DNA form, the CDR3 reads TGCAGTGCTAGTTTAGTCGTGAATGAGCAGTTCTTC.